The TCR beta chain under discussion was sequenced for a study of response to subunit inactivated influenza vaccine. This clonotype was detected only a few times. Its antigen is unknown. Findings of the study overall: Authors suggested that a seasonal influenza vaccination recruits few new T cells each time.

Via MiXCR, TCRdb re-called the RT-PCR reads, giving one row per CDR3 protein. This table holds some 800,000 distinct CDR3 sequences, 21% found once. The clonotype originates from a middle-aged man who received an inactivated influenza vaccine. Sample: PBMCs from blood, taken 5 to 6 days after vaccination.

CDR3 residues: CASSFRATGNEQFF. CDR3 in DNA: TGTGCCAGCAGCTTCAGGGCGACGGGCAATGAGCAGTTCTTC. The rearrangement links TRBV7-9 to TRBJ2-1; the D gene is possibly TRBD1 (5 bases). Trimming took 3 bases from V and 6 from J, leaving 12 bases between them. The CDR3 runs to 14 residues. Germline assignment: CDR1 SEHNR and CDR2 FQNEAQ (reference sequence).